This TCR beta chain was obtained from a study of T cell responses to AZD1222 COVID-19 vaccine. Across the whole study: It was second doses at about 4 or about 12 weeks that were pooled.

Notes on the study in general: An increase in Spike-specific TCR breadth and depth was observed after two AZD1222 doses. CD4 TCRs linked to vaccination spanned spike, dominating at 160-218 and 743-854. At study baseline, merely six AZD1222 recipients were seropositive.

About this clone: The antigen remains unidentified.

Germline V gene sequence: CDR1 LGHDT, CDR2 YNNKEL (reference sequence). There are 16 residues in the CDR3. V dropped 0 bases and J dropped 2 bases, with 14 bases sitting between them. Sequenced by immunoSEQ multiplex PCR; TCRdb stores in-frame clones only, minus some. The sample includes 140,000 to 150,000 clones, about nine tenths seen only once; the top ten take around 4.9%. The TCR comes from an adult in good health. Sample: peripheral blood, taken on day 0 of AZD1222 vaccination. The V and J genes are TRBV3-1 (or the pseudogene TRBV3-2) and TRBJ2-7; TRBD2 might be the D (5 bases). CDR3 DNA: TGTGCCAGCAGCCAAGATGTACCGGGAAATCCCTACGAGCAGTACTTC. Protein: CASSQDVPGNPYEQYF.